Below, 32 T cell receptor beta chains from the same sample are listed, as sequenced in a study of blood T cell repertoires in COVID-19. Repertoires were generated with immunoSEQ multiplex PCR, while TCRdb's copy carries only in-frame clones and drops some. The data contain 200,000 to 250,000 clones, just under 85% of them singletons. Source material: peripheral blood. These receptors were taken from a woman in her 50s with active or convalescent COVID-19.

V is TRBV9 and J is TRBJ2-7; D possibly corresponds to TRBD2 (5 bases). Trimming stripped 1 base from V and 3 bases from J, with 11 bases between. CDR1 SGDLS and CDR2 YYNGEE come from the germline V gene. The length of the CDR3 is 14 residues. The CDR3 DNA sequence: TGTGCCAGCAGCGTAAGTGGGAGACACTACGAGCAGTACTTC. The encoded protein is CASSVSGRHYEQYF.

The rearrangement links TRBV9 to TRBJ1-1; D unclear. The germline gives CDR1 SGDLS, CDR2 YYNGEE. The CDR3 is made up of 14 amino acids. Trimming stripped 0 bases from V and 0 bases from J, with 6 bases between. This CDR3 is CASSVAAMNTEAFF. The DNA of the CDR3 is TGTGCCAGCAGCGTAGCTGCTATGAACACTGAAGCTTTCTTT.

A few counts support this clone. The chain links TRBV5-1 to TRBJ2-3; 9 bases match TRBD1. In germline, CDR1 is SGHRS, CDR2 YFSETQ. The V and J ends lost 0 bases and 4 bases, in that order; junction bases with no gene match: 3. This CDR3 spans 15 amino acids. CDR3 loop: CASSLGDRDPDTQYF. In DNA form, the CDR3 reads TGCGCCAGCAGCTTGGGGGACAGGGACCCAGATACGCAGTATTTT.

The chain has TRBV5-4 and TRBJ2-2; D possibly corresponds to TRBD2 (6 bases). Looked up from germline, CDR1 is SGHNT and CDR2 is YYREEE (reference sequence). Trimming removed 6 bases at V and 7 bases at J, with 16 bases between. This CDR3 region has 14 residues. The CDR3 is CASTAGGGDGELFF. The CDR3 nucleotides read TGTGCCAGCACCGCCGGGGGTGGGGACGGGGAGCTGTTTTTT.

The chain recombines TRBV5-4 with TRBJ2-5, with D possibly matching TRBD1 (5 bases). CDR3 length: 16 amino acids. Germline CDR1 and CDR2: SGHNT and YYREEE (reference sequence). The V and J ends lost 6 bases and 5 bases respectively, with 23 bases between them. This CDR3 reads CASTQRRLGALETQYF. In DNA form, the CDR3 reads TGTGCCAGCACCCAACGCCGGTTAGGGGCCCTTGAGACCCAGTACTTC.

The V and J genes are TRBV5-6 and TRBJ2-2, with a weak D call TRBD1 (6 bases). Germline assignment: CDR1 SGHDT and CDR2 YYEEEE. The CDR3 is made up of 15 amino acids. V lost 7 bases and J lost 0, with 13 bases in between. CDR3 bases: TGTGCCAGCGTATCGGGACACTCGAACACCGGGGAGCTGTTTTTT. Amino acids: CASVSGHSNTGELFF.

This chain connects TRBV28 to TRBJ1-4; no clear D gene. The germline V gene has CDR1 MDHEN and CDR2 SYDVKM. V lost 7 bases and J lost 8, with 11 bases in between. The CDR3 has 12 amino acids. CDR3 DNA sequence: TGTGCCAGCAAAAGCGGGTGGGAAAAACTGTTTTTT. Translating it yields CASKSGWEKLFF.

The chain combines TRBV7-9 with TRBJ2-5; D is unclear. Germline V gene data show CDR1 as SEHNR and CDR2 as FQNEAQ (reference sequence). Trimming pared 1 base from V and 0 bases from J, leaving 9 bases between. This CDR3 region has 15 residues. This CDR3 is CASSLVSLNQETQYF. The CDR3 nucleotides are TGTGCCAGCAGCTTAGTGAGTCTCAACCAAGAGACCCAGTACTTC.

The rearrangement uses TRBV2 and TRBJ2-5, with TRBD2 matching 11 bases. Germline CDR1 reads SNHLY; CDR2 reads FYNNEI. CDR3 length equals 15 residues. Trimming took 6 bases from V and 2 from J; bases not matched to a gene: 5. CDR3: CASSGLAGGQETQYF. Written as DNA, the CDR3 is TGTGCCAGCAGCGGGTTAGCGGGGGGGCAAGAGACCCAGTACTTC.

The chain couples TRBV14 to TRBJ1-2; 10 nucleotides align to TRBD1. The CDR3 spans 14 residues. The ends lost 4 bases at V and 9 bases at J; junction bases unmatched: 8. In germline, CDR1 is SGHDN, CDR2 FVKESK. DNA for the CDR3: TGTGCCAGCAGCCGGGACAGGGGAGGAGTAAGCTACACCTTC. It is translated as CASSRDRGGVSYTF.

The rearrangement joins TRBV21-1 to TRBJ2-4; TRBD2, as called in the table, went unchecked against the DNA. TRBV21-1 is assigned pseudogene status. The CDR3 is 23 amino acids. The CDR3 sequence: CASPVFISSGRDWHYRAKNIQYF. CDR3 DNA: TGTGCCAGCCCCGTCTTCATCTCTAGCGGGAGGGATTGGCATTATAGGGCCAAAAACATTCAGTACTTC.

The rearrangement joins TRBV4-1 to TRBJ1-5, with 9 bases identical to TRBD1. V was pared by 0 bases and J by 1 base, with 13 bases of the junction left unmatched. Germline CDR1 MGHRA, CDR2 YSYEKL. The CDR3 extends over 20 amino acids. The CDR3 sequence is CASSQESGTGRIGSNQPQHF. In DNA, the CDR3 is TGCGCCAGCAGCCAAGAATCTGGGACAGGGAGGATTGGGAGCAATCAGCCCCAGCATTTT.

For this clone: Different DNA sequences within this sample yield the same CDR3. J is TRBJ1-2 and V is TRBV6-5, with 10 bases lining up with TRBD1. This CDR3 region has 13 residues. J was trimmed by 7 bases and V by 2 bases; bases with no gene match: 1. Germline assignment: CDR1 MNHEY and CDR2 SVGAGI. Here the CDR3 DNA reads TGTGCCAGCAGTTACGGACAGGGGGGTGGCTACACCTTC. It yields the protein CASSYGQGGGYTF.

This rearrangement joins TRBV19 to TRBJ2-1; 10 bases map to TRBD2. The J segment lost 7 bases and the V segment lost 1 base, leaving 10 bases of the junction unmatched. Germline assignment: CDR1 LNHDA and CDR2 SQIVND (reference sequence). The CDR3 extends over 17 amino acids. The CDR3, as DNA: TGTGCCAGTAGTATAGTTCCCAGCGGGAGGGGTAAGAATGAGCAGTTCTTC. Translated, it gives CASSIVPSGRGKNEQFF.

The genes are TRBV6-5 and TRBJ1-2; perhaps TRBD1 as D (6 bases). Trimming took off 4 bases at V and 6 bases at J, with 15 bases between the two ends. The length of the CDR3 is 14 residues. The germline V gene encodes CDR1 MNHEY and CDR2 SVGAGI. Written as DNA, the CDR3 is TGTGCCAGCAGTTCCCCCGGGACACGAAATGGCTACACCTTC. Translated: CASSSPGTRNGYTF.

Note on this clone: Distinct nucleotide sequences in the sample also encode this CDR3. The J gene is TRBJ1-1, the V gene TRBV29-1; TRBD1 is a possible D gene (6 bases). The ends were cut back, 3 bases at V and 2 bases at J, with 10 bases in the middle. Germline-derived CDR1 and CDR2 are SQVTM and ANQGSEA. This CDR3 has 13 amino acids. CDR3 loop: CSVDGQLNTEAFF. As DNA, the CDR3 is TGCAGCGTTGACGGACAGCTTAACACTGAAGCTTTCTTT.

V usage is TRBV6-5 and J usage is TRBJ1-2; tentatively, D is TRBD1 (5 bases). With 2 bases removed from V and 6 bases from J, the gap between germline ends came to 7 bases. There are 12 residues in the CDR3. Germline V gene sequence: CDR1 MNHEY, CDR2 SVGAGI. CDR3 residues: CASSYQGHGYTF. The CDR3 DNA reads TGTGCCAGCAGTTACCAGGGTCATGGCTACACCTTC.

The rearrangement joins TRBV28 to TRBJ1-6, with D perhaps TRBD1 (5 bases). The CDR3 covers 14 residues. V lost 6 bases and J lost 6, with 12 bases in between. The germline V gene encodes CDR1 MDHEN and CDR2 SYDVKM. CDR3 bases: TGTGCCAGCAGACGGGACTCTATTAATTCACCCCTCCACTTT. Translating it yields CASRRDSINSPLHF.

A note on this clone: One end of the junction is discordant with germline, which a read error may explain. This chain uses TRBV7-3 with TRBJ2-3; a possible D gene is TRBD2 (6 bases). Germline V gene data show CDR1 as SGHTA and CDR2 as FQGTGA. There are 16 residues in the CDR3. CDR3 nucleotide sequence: TGTGCCAGCAGCTTAGGGCCCAGGAGGGGCACGGATACGCAGTATTTT. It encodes CASSLGPRRGTDTQYF.

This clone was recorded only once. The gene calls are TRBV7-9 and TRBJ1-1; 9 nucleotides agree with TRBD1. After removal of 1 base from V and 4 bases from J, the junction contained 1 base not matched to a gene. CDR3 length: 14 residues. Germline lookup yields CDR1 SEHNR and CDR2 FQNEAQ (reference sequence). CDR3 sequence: CASSLVDRGTEAFF. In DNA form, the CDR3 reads TGTGCCAGCAGCTTAGTGGACAGGGGCACTGAAGCTTTCTTT.

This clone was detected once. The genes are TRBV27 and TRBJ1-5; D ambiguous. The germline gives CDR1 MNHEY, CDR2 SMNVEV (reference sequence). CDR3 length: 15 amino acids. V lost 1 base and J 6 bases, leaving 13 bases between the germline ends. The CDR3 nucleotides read TGTGCCAGCAGTTTATTAGCGGGATTGGGTCAGCCCCAGCATTTT. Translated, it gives CASSLLAGLGQPQHF.

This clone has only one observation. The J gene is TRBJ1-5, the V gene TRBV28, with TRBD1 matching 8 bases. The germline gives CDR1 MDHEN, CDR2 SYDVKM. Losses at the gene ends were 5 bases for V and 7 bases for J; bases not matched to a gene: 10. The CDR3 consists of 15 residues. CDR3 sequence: CASSPSRQGNQPQHF. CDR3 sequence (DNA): TGTGCCAGCAGTCCCTCCAGACAGGGGAACCAGCCCCAGCATTTT.

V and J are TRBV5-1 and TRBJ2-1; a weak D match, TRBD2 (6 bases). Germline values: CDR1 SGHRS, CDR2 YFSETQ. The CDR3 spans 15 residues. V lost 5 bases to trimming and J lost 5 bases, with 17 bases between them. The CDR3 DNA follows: TGCGCCAGCAGAGCCAACGGAGGGGACCACAATGAGCAGTTCTTC. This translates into CASRANGGDHNEQFF.

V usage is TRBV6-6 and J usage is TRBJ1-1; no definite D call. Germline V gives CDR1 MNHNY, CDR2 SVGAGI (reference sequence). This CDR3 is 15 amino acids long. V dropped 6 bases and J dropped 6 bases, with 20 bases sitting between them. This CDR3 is CASRRESGGKAEAFF. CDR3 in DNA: TGTGCCAGCAGAAGGGAGTCGGGAGGAAAGGCTGAAGCTTTCTTT.

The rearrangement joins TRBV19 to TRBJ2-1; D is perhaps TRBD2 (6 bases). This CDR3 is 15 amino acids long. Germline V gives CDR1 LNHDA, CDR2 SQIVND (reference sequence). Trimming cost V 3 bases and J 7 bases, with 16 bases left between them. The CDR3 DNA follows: TGTGCCAGTAGTATCCACGGCGGGGTTGGGAATGAGCAGTTCTTC. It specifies CASSIHGGVGNEQFF.

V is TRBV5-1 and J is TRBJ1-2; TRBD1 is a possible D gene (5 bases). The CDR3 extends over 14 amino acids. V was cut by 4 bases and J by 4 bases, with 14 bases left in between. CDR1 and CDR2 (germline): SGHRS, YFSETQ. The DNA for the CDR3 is TGCGCCAGCAGCCCTCCCCTGGGGGGCTATGGCTACACCTTC. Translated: CASSPPLGGYGYTF.

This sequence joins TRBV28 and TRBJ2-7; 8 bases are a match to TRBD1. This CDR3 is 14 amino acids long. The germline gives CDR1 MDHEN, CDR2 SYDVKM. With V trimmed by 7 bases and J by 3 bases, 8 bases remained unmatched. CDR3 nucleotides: TGTGCCAGCAATCGACAGGGGAGAGACTACGAGCAGTACTTC. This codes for CASNRQGRDYEQYF.

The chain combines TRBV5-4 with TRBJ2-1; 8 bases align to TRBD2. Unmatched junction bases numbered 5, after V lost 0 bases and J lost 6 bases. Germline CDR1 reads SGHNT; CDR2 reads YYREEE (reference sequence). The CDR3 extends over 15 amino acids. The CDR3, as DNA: TGTGCCAGCAGCTTGGGTGGTAGCGGGGCCAATGAGCAGTTCTTC. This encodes CASSLGGSGANEQFF.

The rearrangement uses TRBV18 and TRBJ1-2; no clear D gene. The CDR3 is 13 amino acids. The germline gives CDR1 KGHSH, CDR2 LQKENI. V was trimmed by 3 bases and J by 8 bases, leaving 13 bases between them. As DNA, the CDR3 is TGTGCCAGCTCACCTGCCCTCGGGGAAGGCTACACCTTC. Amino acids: CASSPALGEGYTF.

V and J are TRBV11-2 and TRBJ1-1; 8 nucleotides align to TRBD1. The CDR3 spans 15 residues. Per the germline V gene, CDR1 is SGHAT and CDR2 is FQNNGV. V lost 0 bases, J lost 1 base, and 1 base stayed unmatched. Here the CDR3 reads CASSLDQGANTEAFF. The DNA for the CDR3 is TGTGCCAGCAGCTTAGATCAGGGGGCGAACACTGAAGCTTTCTTT.

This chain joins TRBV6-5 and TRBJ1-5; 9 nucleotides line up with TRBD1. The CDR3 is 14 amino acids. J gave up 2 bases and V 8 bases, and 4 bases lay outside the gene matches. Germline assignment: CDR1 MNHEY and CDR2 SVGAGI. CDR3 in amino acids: CASGDRARNQPQHF. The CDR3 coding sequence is TGTGCCAGCGGGGACAGGGCACGCAATCAGCCCCAGCATTTT.

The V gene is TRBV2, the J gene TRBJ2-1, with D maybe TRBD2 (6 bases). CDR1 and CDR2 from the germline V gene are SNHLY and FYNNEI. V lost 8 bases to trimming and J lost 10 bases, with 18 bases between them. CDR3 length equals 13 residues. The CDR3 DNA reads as TGTGCCAGCCTTTCCGAAGGGCTAGCGGAGCAGTTCTTC. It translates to CASLSEGLAEQFF.